There are many counts of the clone carrying this T cell receptor (beta chain). What it recognizes is unknown. The data are from a study of regulatory T cells in long-lasting Graves disease. General study points: Examination was confined to peripheral blood, excluding thyroid tissue.

Researchers made TCR beta libraries by using iRepertoire HTBI primers and running Arm-PCR on CDR3 regions. TCRdb re-called the multiplex PCR reads with MiXCR, one entry per CDR3 protein. The repertoire holds a few hundred thousand distinct CDR3 sequences, around 20% seen once, with about 15% in the top ten. The CDR3 totals 13 residues. V shed 0 bases and J 6 bases; nucleotides not matched to a gene: 0. Germline V gene data show CDR1 as SGHRS and CDR2 as YFSETQ. This sample's time point: newly diagnosed GD, antithyroid drugs for less than 3 months. PBMC RNA was the source of the TCR library. Peripheral blood, about 10 milliliters of it, was drawn into EDTA tubes.

The chain couples TRBV5-1 to TRBJ2-1; 7 bases match TRBD1. The TCR originated in a female donor with Graves disease. This specimen consisted of peripheral blood mononuclear cells (PBMCs), obtained at new diagnosis, from a patient treated with antithyroid drugs. The DNA of the CDR3 is TGCGCCAGCAGCTTGGGGGACAGCAATGAGCAGTTCTTC. Translation gives CASSLGDSNEQFF.